This T cell receptor beta chain originates from a study of immune heterogeneity within non-small cell lung tumors. TCR beta CDR3 was amplified by multiplex PCR using 32 V and 13 J primers. TCRdb reprocessed the multiplex PCR reads via MiXCR and lists one record per CDR3 protein. The table has 20,000 to 25,000 distinct CDR3 sequences, roughly 30% seen once; the top ten hold around 4.1%. Template input, which was bulk tumor genomic DNA, totaled 450 to 600 ng per sample. Several biopsies per primary tumor were taken during surgery, spaced as far apart as possible. These patients got curative surgery after being newly diagnosed with untreated non-small cell lung cancer. Study-level points and caveats: Local T-cell clonality tracked local tumor mutational burden; the correlation was moderate but significant (R roughly 0.3). Most high-frequency T-cell receptor beta clonotypes were specific to a single patient. Different tumor locations in one patient shared dominant CDR3 beta clonotypes yet harbored unique high-frequency clones.

A few counts support this clonotype. Its antigen is unidentified. V was clipped by 5 bases and J by 3 bases, with 7 bases between them. Germline values: CDR1 MNHEY, CDR2 SVGEGT. CDR3 size: 12 residues. The sequenced sample consisted of lung tumor tissue. The chain carries TRBV6-2 or TRBV6-3 and TRBJ1-1; D is unresolved. The source is a man aged 40-49 years with non-small cell lung cancer. The CDR3: CASSDFYTEAFF. The CDR3 nucleotides are TGTGCCAGCAGTGACTTTTACACTGAAGCTTTCTTT.